Below are 6 T cell receptor beta chains sequenced from a single sample in a study of blood T cell repertoires in COVID-19. The protocol was immunoSEQ multiplex PCR, while the TCRdb copy is restricted to in-frame clones and leaves out a portion. The table lists fewer than 400,000 clones, roughly 89% of them singletons. Sequences were obtained from PBMCs or T cells enriched from blood (not recorded which). The receptors shown here come from a woman between 45 and 60 years old who had recovered from COVID-19.

This chain uses TRBV28 with TRBJ1-2, with 11 bases fitting TRBD1. CDR3 length: 16 residues. J lost 1 base, V lost 3 bases, and 4 bases had no gene match. Germline CDR1 is MDHEN and CDR2 is SYDVKM. CDR3 sequence: CASSFLDRGLNYGYTF. CDR3 DNA sequence: TGTGCCAGCAGTTTTTTGGACAGGGGGCTTAACTATGGCTACACCTTC.

This clone was seen a single time. V and J are TRBV28 and TRBJ1-6; D not certain. From germline, CDR1 is MDHEN and CDR2 SYDVKM. The CDR3 runs 15 residues. V was clipped by 6 bases and J by 7 bases, with 16 bases between them. The CDR3 sequence is CASRTPGLGNSPLHF. The CDR3, as DNA: TGTGCCAGCAGAACCCCCGGACTGGGAAATTCACCCCTCCACTTT.

J is TRBJ1-6 and V is TRBV5-4; 7 bases agree with TRBD1. The germline V gene has CDR1 SGHNT and CDR2 YYREEE (reference sequence). After removal of 0 bases from V and 10 bases from J, the junction contained 4 bases not matched to a gene. This CDR3 is 14 amino acids long. The CDR3 loop reads CASSLGTGWSPLHF. The CDR3 DNA is TGTGCCAGCAGCTTGGGGACAGGATGGTCACCCCTCCACTTT.

The gene calls are TRBV6-5 and TRBJ1-2; maybe TRBD1 (5 bases). Between the trimmed V and J ends, which lost 7 bases and 7 bases, there was a span of 19 bases. CDR3 length: 14 residues. CDR1 is MNHEY, CDR2 SVGAGI, per germline. CDR3 sequence reads: CASIGTPGGGGYTF. Here the CDR3 DNA reads TGTGCCAGCATTGGGACTCCGGGTGGGGGTGGCTACACCTTC.

The gene calls are TRBV19 and TRBJ1-5, with D perhaps TRBD1 (6 bases). This CDR3 spans 15 amino acids. With 0 bases removed from V and 6 bases from J, the gap between germline ends came to 12 bases. CDR1 is LNHDA and CDR2 is SQIVND in the germline V gene (reference sequence). DNA for the CDR3: TGTGCCAGTAGTATAGATTGGGGGCAGGGTCAGCCCCAGCATTTT. As protein: CASSIDWGQGQPQHF.

The J gene is TRBJ1-6, the V gene TRBV13; tentative D call: TRBD1 (6 bases). V shed 4 bases and J shed 8 bases, with 9 bases lying between them. Germline V CDR1 and CDR2: PRHDT, FYEKMQ (reference sequence). This CDR3 has 13 amino acids. The CDR3 reads CASSSTGYSPLHF. In DNA, the CDR3 is TGTGCCAGCAGCTCCACAGGGTATTCACCCCTCCACTTT. Using reference TRBV13 and TRBJ1-6 for the parts outside the CDR3, the full variable domain is AAGVIQSPRHLIKEKRETATLKCYPIPRHDTVYWYQQGPGQDPQFLISFYEKMQSDKGSIPDRFSAQQFSDYHSELNMSSLELGDSALYFCASSSTGYSPLHFGNGTRLTVT.